These 20 T cell receptor beta chains were all obtained from the same sample, sequenced in a study of shared clonotypes between healthy human individuals (dated by TCRdb to 2020 to 2021). Library preparation employed the immunoSEQ multiplex PCR assay. TCRdb took over this immuneACCESS table, retaining in-frame rearrangements with V and J assigned. Such tables are incomplete; in checked studies, under half of the missing clones stem from an unresolved V gene, and the remainder is unexplained. For this sample there are hundreds of thousands of clones; around three quarters appear just once. Of the sample, 1.5% to 2% falls within the top ten clones. Sequenced: memory CD4+ T cells sorted from blood. The cell subset or site label, read with the paper, signifies: CD45RA-negative fraction. The receptor set was obtained from a woman aged 25 to 39 in good health.

The chain uses TRBV7-9 and TRBJ2-3, with 8 bases identical to TRBD2. The V gene end was trimmed by 4 bases and the J gene end by 0 bases; junction bases not matched to a gene: 9. Germline V CDR1 and CDR2: SEHNR, FQNEAQ (reference sequence). The CDR3 has 17 residues. The CDR3 sequence is CASSSRLAGTSTDTQYF. As DNA, the CDR3 is TGTGCCAGCAGCTCCCGGTTAGCGGGAACTAGCACAGATACGCAGTATTTT.

The chain joins TRBV7-9 to TRBJ1-5; D may be TRBD1 (5 bases). CDR1 SEHNR and CDR2 FQNEAQ come from the germline V gene (reference sequence). The CDR3 has 17 amino acids. Trimming cost V 5 bases and J 2 bases, with 19 bases left between them. The CDR3 bases are TGTGCCAGCAGCCCCTCGGGGCGCGGTGTGGGCAATCAGCCCCAGCATTTT. Translated, it gives CASSPSGRGVGNQPQHF.

The chain is built from TRBV28 and TRBJ1-5, with a tentative D call TRBD1 (5 bases). The CDR3 spans 15 residues. Trimming took 11 bases from V and 6 from J, leaving 23 bases between them. Germline-derived CDR1 and CDR2 are MDHEN and SYDVKM. The CDR3 protein is CAALSPGGVGQPQHF. DNA of the CDR3: TGTGCCGCGCTCTCCCCCGGGGGAGTTGGTCAGCCCCAGCATTTT.

The rearrangement joins TRBV28 to TRBJ1-1, with unresolved D. The CDR3 has 18 residues. V lost 0 bases and J lost 4, with 21 bases in between. The germline V gene encodes CDR1 MDHEN and CDR2 SYDVKM. The CDR3 here is CASSLWSSSGRWGTEAFF. The CDR3 coding sequence is TGTGCCAGCAGTTTATGGTCCTCGAGTGGGCGTTGGGGCACTGAAGCTTTCTTT.

The V call is TRBV28, the J call TRBJ2-6; D gene uncertain. Germline V lookup: CDR1 MDHEN, CDR2 SYDVKM. V was trimmed by 7 bases and J by 0 bases, leaving 16 bases between them. This CDR3 is built from 17 residues. The CDR3 loop is CASNPSYVVSGANVLTF. The CDR3 DNA reads TGTGCCAGCAACCCCTCTTATGTGGTCTCTGGGGCCAACGTCCTGACTTTC. Full variable domain (rest looked up from reference TRBV28 and TRBJ2-6): DVKVTQSSRYLVKRTGEKVFLECVQDMDHENMFWYRQDPGLGLRLIYFSYDVKMKEKGDIPEGYSVSREKKERFSLILESASTNQTSMYLCASNPSYVVSGANVLTFGAGSRLTVL.

V gene TRBV10-3 combines with J gene TRBJ1-3; 9 nucleotides align to TRBD1. V lost 4 bases, J lost 7 bases, and 5 bases stayed unmatched. This CDR3 is built from 14 residues. CDR1 is ENHRY and CDR2 is SYGVKD in the germline V gene. DNA for the CDR3: TGTGCCATCAGTGTGGACAGGGGTAGCAACACCATATATTTT. Translating it yields CAISVDRGSNTIYF.

This chain joins TRBV5-4 and TRBJ2-1, with 12 bases lining up with TRBD2. The CDR3 covers 16 residues. CDR1 is SGHNT and CDR2 is YYREEE in the germline V gene (reference sequence). V trimming: 4 bases; J trimming: 4 bases; junction bases outside the gene matches: 6. The DNA for the CDR3 is TGTGCCAGCAGCCCCCCGACTAGCGGGAGTTACAATGAGCAGTTCTTC. Protein: CASSPPTSGSYNEQFF.

The chain combines TRBV5-1 with TRBJ2-5; maybe TRBD2 (5 bases). V lost 0 bases to trimming and J lost 2 bases, with 11 bases between them. CDR3 length: 15 residues. The germline V gene has CDR1 SGHRS and CDR2 YFSETQ. CDR3 loop: CASSLAGSLQETQYF. The CDR3 DNA reads as TGCGCCAGCAGCTTGGCGGGATCCCTGCAAGAGACCCAGTACTTC.

This chain connects TRBV2 to TRBJ1-6; 8 bases agree with TRBD1. Germline CDR1 SNHLY, CDR2 FYNNEI. With 6 bases clipped from V and 7 bases from J, the junction kept 2 bases outside the gene matches. The CDR3 contains 13 residues. CDR3 coding DNA: TGTGCCAGCAGGGACAGGGTGAATTCACCCCTCCACTTT. This encodes CASRDRVNSPLHF.

Only one count was recorded for this clone. This sequence joins TRBV6-1 and TRBJ2-5, with a weak D call TRBD2 (5 bases). This CDR3 contains 15 residues. From germline, CDR1 is MNHNS and CDR2 SASEGT. Trimming shortened V by 0 bases and J by 4 bases, and 12 bases separated the two germline ends. The CDR3 bases are TGTGCCAGCAGTGAAGCGCTTAGCGTAGGAGAGACCCAGTACTTC. Encoded protein: CASSEALSVGETQYF.

The chain uses TRBV2 and TRBJ1-1; a possible D gene is TRBD1 (6 bases). CDR1 is SNHLY, CDR2 FYNNEI, per germline. The CDR3 sequence is 14 residues long. The V end lost 3 bases, the J end lost 5 bases, and 13 bases lay between the germline ends. The CDR3 reads CASSDAGAGTEAFF. The CDR3, as DNA: TGTGCCAGCAGTGACGCGGGGGCGGGAACTGAAGCTTTCTTT.

The chain links TRBV4-1 to TRBJ2-3; TRBD2 agrees at 9 bases. The CDR3 totals 17 residues. V lost 4 bases and J lost 6; bases outside the gene matches: 14. The germline CDR1 and CDR2 sequences are MGHRA and YSYEKL. CDR3 protein: CASSPPRVAGAWDTQYF. CDR3 nucleotide sequence: TGCGCCAGCAGCCCCCCGAGGGTAGCGGGAGCATGGGATACGCAGTATTTT.

As to this clone: Other DNA sequences from this sample encode an identical CDR3 as well. This sequence joins TRBV28 and TRBJ1-3, with D unclear. The CDR3 extends over 15 amino acids. Trimming stripped 6 bases from V and 0 bases from J, with 12 bases between. CDR1 and CDR2 (germline): MDHEN, SYDVKM. CDR3 region: CASRGGSSSGNTIYF. The CDR3 DNA follows: TGTGCCAGCAGAGGAGGCTCGAGCTCTGGAAACACCATATATTTT.

This clone was seen once. This rearrangement joins TRBV20-1 to TRBJ1-4; D is unresolved. V was pared by 0 bases and J by 6 bases, with 2 bases between. CDR3 length: 11 residues. Germline V gene lookup returns CDR1 DFQATT and CDR2 SNEGSKA (reference sequence). Here the CDR3 reads CSARDDEKLFF. As DNA, the CDR3 is TGCAGTGCTAGAGACGATGAAAAACTGTTTTTT.

This chain joins TRBV30 and TRBJ1-2, with 8 nucleotides matching TRBD1. With V trimmed by 4 bases and J by 6 bases, 16 bases remained unmatched. The CDR3 covers 16 residues. CDR1 and CDR2 from the germline V gene are GTSNPN and SVGIG (reference sequence). For the CDR3, the DNA is TGTGCCTGGAAGACTGGGGTCCAGGGGGCGCTTAATGGCTACACCTTC. Amino acids: CAWKTGVQGALNGYTF.

In this sample, this clone turned up a few times. The V gene is TRBV10-3, the J gene TRBJ2-2, with D possibly being TRBD2 (6 bases). CDR1 and CDR2 from the germline V gene are ENHRY and SYGVKD. The CDR3 consists of 13 residues. V lost 7 bases to trimming and J lost 6 bases, with 12 bases between them. CDR3 amino acids: CAITDTSSGELFF. CDR3 bases: TGTGCCATCACCGACACTAGCTCCGGGGAGCTGTTTTTT.

This clone showed up just once. This chain links TRBV15 with TRBJ2-3; D may be TRBD2 (5 bases). CDR3 length: 16 amino acids. Germline V gene data show CDR1 as LNHNV and CDR2 as YYDKDF (reference sequence). Trimming removed 1 base at V and 3 bases at J, with 14 bases between. The CDR3 here is CATSRGRDGSTDTQYF. The CDR3 nucleotides read TGTGCCACCAGCAGAGGCCGCGATGGGAGTACAGATACGCAGTATTTT.

The chain carries TRBV19 and TRBJ2-5, with 9 bases lining up with TRBD1. Per germline, CDR1 LNHDA and CDR2 SQIVND (reference sequence). The CDR3 totals 14 residues. The ends lost 3 bases at V and 4 bases at J; junction bases unmatched: 3. The CDR3 coding sequence is TGTGCCAGTAGTATGGACAGGGGAACAGAGACCCAGTACTTC. It yields the protein CASSMDRGTETQYF.

The chain couples TRBV5-1 to TRBJ2-1, with TRBD1 matching 7 bases. The CDR3 length is 16 residues. The trim removed 4 bases at V and 3 bases at J, leaving 10 bases unmatched. CDR1 SGHRS and CDR2 YFSETQ come from the germline V gene. CDR3 loop: CASSPLETGNYNEQFF. The CDR3 region has the DNA TGCGCCAGCAGCCCGTTAGAGACAGGGAACTACAATGAGCAGTTCTTC.

This chain joins TRBV28 and TRBJ1-2; D might be TRBD1 (5 bases). The CDR3 consists of 15 residues. V dropped 6 bases and J dropped 3 bases, with 17 bases sitting between them. From germline, CDR1 is MDHEN and CDR2 SYDVKM. The CDR3 DNA reads as TGTGCCAGCAGCACCGGCGGGGGGGGAGACTATGGCTACACCTTC. This translates into CASSTGGGGDYGYTF.